This T cell receptor (beta chain) originates from a study of blood T cells in healthy people across ages. Next came a second PCR, run for about 7 to 12 cycles, which used a sample-barcoded 5' primer along with a J-beta primer mix. Using its own MiXCR run on the 5' RACE reads, TCRdb lists one record per CDR3 protein. This repertoire shows 650,000 to 700,000 distinct CDR3 sequences, roughly 32% found once; its top ten account for approximately 15%. As concerns this clonotype: The antigen remains unidentified.

The study's findings and limits: Roughly linear declines in TCR beta diversity per million T cells occurred with age. Both higher diversity and more naive CD4+ cells marked long-lived donors when set against aged donors. Observed TCR beta diversity showed a strong correlation with the percentage of naive T cells as measured by flow cytometry.

The clonotype was recovered from a woman of 80 years or more in good health. The source material was blood.

CDR3 in amino acids: CASSYQTSGYQETQYF. The DNA of the CDR3 is TGTGCCAGCAGCTACCAGACTAGCGGTTATCAAGAGACCCAGTACTTC. This chain uses TRBV5-5 with TRBJ2-5, with 9 nucleotides matching TRBD2. Germline CDR1 and CDR2: SGHKS and YYEKEE (reference sequence). Trimming took 3 bases from V and 2 from J; bases not matched to a gene: 8. The CDR3 sequence is 16 residues long.